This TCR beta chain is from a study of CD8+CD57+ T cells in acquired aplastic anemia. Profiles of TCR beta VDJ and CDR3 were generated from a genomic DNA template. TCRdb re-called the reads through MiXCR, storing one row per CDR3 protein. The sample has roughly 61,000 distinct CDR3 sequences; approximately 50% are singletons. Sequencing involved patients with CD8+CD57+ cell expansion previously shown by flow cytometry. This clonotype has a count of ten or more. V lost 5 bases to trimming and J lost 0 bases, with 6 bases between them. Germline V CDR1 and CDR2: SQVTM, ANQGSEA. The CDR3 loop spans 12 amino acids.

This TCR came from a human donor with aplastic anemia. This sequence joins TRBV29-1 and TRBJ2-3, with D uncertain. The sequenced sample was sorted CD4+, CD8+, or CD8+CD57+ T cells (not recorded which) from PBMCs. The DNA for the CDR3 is TGCAGCGTTCAGTTAAGCACAGATACGCAGTATTTT. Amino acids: CSVQLSTDTQYF.